The rows below give T cell receptor beta chains drawn from one sample of a study of cytomegalovirus exposure and HLA in healthy donors. Repertoires were generated with immunoSEQ multiplex PCR, while TCRdb's copy carries only in-frame clones and drops some. This table has more than 140,000 clones, 85% to 90% appearing once. Sequenced: PBMCs. Receptor source: a woman under 30 in good health and CMV-seropositive. Both conserved end residues are part of each CDR3. Fields, in order: D gene, J gene, clone size, V gene, CDR3 DNA, CDR3 protein. A D gene is named only where the DNA matches it firmly. Expanded clones are given a class, and other clones once, few, many or no size at all.

TRBD1	TRBJ2-2	few	TRBV7-9	TGTGCCAGCAGCTGGTGGACCCCGCGAACAGGGGTCGGGGAGCTGTTTTTT	CASSWWTPRTGVGELFF
.	TRBJ2-1	.	TRBV27	TGTGCCAGCAGCATAGCGGAGAGCTCCTACAATGAGCAGTTCTTC	CASSIAESSYNEQFF
.	TRBJ1-4	.	TRBV6-1	TGTGCCAGCAGCCCAAACGAGGGTGAAAAACTGTTTTTT	CASSPNEGEKLFF
.	TRBJ1-2	.	TRBV19	TGTGCCAGTACTATAGGGCAGGCAGGTTATGGCTACACCTTC	CASTIGQAGYGYTF
.	TRBJ1-1	.	TRBV6-5	TGTGCCAGCAGTTATCGGGTTGGAAGGAACACTGAAGCTTTCTTT	CASSYRVGRNTEAFF
TRBD2	TRBJ2-7	.	TRBV11-3	TGTGCCAGCAGCTTAGAAACAGGACTAGCGGGAGCCTACGAGCAGTACTTC	CASSLETGLAGAYEQYF
TRBD1	TRBJ1-3	once	TRBV9	TGTGCCAGCAGCCCTGGACAGGTTGGAAACACCATATATTTT	CASSPGQVGNTIYF
.	TRBJ2-7	.	TRBV28	TGTGCCAGCAGTTTATCCGGGAGTCCTACGATGCGGCAGTACTTC	CASSLSGSPTMRQYF
.	TRBJ2-5	.	TRBV28	TGTGCCAGCAGTTTATACGGACTACAAGAGACCCAGTACTTC	CASSLYGLQETQYF
TRBD1	TRBJ2-7	many	TRBV13	TGTGCCAGCAGCTCGGGACAGGGGAACGAGCAGTACTTC	CASSSGQGNEQYF